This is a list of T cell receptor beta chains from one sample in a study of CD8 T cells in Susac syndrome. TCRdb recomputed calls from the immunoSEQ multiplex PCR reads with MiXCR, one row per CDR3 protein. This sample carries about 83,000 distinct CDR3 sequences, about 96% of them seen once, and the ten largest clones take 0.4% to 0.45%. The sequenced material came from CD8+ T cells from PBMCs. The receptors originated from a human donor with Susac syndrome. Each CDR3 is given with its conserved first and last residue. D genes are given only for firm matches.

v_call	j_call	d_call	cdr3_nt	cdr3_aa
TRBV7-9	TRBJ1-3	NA	TGTGCCAGCAGCTCCCCAAGTCGCACAGGGAGGGCCTCTGGAAACACCATATATTTT	CASSSPSRTGRASGNTIYF
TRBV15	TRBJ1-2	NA	TGTGCCACCAGCAGCGCGCCGACAGACTATGGCTACACCTTC	CATSSAPTDYGYTF
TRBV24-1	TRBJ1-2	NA	TGTGCCACCAGTGATTTTCGGCAGCCCTATGGCTACACCTTC	CATSDFRQPYGYTF
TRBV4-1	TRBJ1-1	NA	TGCGCCAGCGCCACTGGACAGCTGAACACTGAAGCTTTCTTT	CASATGQLNTEAFF
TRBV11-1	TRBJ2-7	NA	TGTGCCAGCACCTCGAGCGGGACAGCCCCCTACGAGCAGTACTTC	CASTSSGTAPYEQYF
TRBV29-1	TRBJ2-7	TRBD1	TGCAGCGTTGAAACAGGGGATTCCTACGAGCAGTACTTC	CSVETGDSYEQYF
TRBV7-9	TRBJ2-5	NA	TGTGCCAGCAGTCCCAACACAGGCACTCCAGAGACCCAGTACTTC	CASSPNTGTPETQYF
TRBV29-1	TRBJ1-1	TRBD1	TGCAGCGTTGAATACCCCGACAGGGTAGGAGCTTTCTTT	CSVEYPDRVGAFF
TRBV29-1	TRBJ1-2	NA	TGCAGCGTTGAAACAGGGTTTGATGGCTACACCTTC	CSVETGFDGYTF
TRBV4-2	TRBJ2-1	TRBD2	TGTGCCAGCAGCCAAGACCCTAGCGGGAGGTCGATCTACAATGAGCAGTTCTTC	CASSQDPSGRSIYNEQFF
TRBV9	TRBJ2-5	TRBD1	TGTGCCAGCAGCGGCAACGACAGGGTCCAAGAGACCCAGTACTTC	CASSGNDRVQETQYF
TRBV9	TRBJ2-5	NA	TGTGCCAGCAGCCCCCATTTTGTGACAGTACAAGAGACCCAGTACTTC	CASSPHFVTVQETQYF
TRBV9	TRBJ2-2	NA	TGTGCCAGCAGCGTAGATCCGAACGTAGGTGGGCCCAGAGCCACCGGGGAGCTGTTTTTT	CASSVDPNVGGPRATGELFF
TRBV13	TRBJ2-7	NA	TGTGCCAGCAGCGTGGACAGTCCCTACGAGCAGTACTTC	CASSVDSPYEQYF
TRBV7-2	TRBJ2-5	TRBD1	TGTGCCAGCAGCAATCGGGACAGGGGGCAAGAGACCCAGTACTTC	CASSNRDRGQETQYF
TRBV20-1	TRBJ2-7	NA	TGCAGTGCCAGACAGGTCGCGGTCTACGAGCAGTACTTC	CSARQVAVYEQYF
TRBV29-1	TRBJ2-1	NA	TGCAGCGTTGAAGGGGACGCCAATGAGCAGTTCTTC	CSVEGDANEQFF
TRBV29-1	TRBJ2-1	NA	TGCAGCGTTTCCGCAGGTCATGAGCAGTTCTTC	CSVSAGHEQFF
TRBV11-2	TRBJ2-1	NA	TGTGCCAGCAGCTTAGTGAAATCTGAGCAGTTCTTC	CASSLVKSEQFF
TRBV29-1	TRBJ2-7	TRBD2	TGCAGCGTTCCCTCGACTAGCGGGAGGGGCGAGCAGTACTTC	CSVPSTSGRGEQYF
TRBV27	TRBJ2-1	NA	TGTGCCAGCAGTTTATTAAGCGAGAATGAGCAGTTCTTC	CASSLLSENEQFF
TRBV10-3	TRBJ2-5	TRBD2	TGTGCCATCAGCAAGCGGGAGGCGACAGAGACCCAGTACTTC	CAISKREATETQYF
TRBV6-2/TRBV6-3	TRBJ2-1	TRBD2	TGTGCCAGCAGTTACTCGAGACTAGCAAATGAGCAGTTCTTC	CASSYSRLANEQFF
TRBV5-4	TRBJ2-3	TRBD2	TGTGCCAGCAGCCCAGGACTAGCGGGGGGGATCGATACGCAGTATTTT	CASSPGLAGGIDTQYF
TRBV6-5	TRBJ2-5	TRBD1	TGTGCCAGCAGTTCACAGGGGGGCTGGGAGACCCAGTACTTC	CASSSQGGWETQYF
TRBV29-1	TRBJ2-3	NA	TGCAGCGTTGAGACAGATACGCAGTATTTT	CSVETDTQYF
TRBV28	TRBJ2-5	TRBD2	TGTGCCAGCAGTTCCCCCCAACCGGGACTAGCGGGAGTCGGCTTGGAGACCCAGTACTTC	CASSSPQPGLAGVGLETQYF
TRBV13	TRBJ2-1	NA	TGTGCCAGCAGCTTAATCGGCTCCTACAATGAGCAGTTCTTC	CASSLIGSYNEQFF
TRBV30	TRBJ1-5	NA	TGTGCCTGGAGTGTGGTGGGAGGATATCAGCCCCAGCATTTT	CAWSVVGGYQPQHF
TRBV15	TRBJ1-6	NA	TGCGCCACCAGCAGGGTACCGGGTTCACCCCTCCACTTT	CATSRVPGSPLHF
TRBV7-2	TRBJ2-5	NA	TGTGCCAGCTTTGTCCCGGGCGGAGAGACCCAGTACTTC	CASFVPGGETQYF
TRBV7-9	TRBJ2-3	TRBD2	TGTGCCAGCAGCCTACTAGCGGGGCCCACAGATACGCAGTATTTT	CASSLLAGPTDTQYF
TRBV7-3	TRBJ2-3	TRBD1	TGTGCCAGCAGCTCTGGACAGGGGGTGACAGATACGCAGTATTTT	CASSSGQGVTDTQYF
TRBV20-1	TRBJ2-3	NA	TGCAGTGCGGCCGGGCCGACAGATACGCAGTATTTT	CSAAGPTDTQYF
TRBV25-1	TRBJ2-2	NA	TGTGCCACCCAGGGCCTGAACACCGGGGAGCTGTTTTTT	CATQGLNTGELFF
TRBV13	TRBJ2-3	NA	TGTGCCAGCAGCTCGGGAGTGTGGAGGACAGATACGCAGTATTTT	CASSSGVWRTDTQYF
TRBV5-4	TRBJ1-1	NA	TGTGCCAGCAGCCTTCGTCAGGGGTACACTGAAGCTTTCTTT	CASSLRQGYTEAFF
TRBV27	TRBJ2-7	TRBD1	TGTGCCAGCAGTTCTACAGGGGTCGACGAGCAGTACTTC	CASSSTGVDEQYF
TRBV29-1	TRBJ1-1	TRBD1	TGCAGCGTTCGGACAGGGGCGAACCGTGTGTACTTACTTCCCCCTACTGAAGCTTTCTTT	CSVRTGANRVYLLPPTEAFF
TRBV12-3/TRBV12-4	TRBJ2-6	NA	TGTGCCAGCAGTTCGACAGAGTTAGGGGCCAACGTCCTGACTTTC	CASSSTELGANVLTF
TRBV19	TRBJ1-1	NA	TGTGCCAGTAGTATGGCGAACACTGAAGCTTTCTTT	CASSMANTEAFF
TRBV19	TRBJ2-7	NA	TGTGCCAGTAGTATGGCGGGGGCTAAGATCTACGAGCAGTACTTC	CASSMAGAKIYEQYF
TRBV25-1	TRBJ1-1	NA	TGTGCCAGCGGGAACCGTGGCACTGAAGCTTTCTTT	CASGNRGTEAFF
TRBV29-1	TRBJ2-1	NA	TGCAGCGTTGAACAGGGGACGAGGGAGCAGTTCTTC	CSVEQGTREQFF
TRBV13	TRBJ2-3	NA	TGTGCCAGCAGCTTCACCCGCACAGATACGCAGTATTTT	CASSFTRTDTQYF
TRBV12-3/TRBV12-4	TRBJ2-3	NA	TGTGCCAGCAGTCCCCAGGGTATAAACACAGATACGCAGTATTTT	CASSPQGINTDTQYF
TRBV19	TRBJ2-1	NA	TGTGCCAGTAAGGGAACTCCTTACAATGAGCAGTTCTTC	CASKGTPYNEQFF
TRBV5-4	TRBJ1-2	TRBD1	TGTGCCAGCAGCTTGGGGGACAGGGGATCGAACTATGGCTACACCTTC	CASSLGDRGSNYGYTF
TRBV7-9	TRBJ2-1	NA	TGTGCCAGCAGCTTTGCCCCCTTCGGCGTCGGCAATGAGCAGTTCTTC	CASSFAPFGVGNEQFF
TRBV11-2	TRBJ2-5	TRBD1	TGTGCCAGCAGCCCCGGGACAGGAGTTGTAGAGACCCAGTACTTC	CASSPGTGVVETQYF